This T cell receptor (beta chain) was documented in a study of a mutant IDH1 vaccine in newly diagnosed glioma. The wider study: Previous care, which was radiotherapy, temozolomide, or both, most often involved both.

TCRdb's table, derived via immunoSEQ multiplex PCR, lists solely in-frame clones and lacks some. The data show 60,000 to 75,000 clones, with 79% seen just once and more than 8% held by the top ten. Concerning this clone: Its cognate antigen is unknown.

Time point given: baseline, week 1 (first vaccination visit). Treatment denoted: pre-vaccination baseline after standard-of-care therapy. The donors had new WHO grade 3 or 4 astrocytomas; these were IDH1-mutant and ATRX-lost. J was trimmed by 5 bases and V by 3 bases; bases with no gene match: 5. This CDR3 is built from 14 residues. Per the germline V gene, CDR1 is SEHNR and CDR2 is FQNEAQ (reference sequence). Notes on the study in general: The occurrence of vaccine-induced immune responses was seen in 90% to 95% of patients. Top-clonotype changes in peripheral T cells seemed unrelated to pseudoprogression.

This rearrangement joins TRBV7-9 to TRBJ2-3, with TRBD2 matching 7 bases. The receptor was isolated from a man in his forties or fifties with glioma. Sequenced here: PBMCs, sampled from a glioma patient treated with radiotherapy, temozolomide or both. CDR3 loop: CASSLSGTKDTQYF. The CDR3 bases are TGTGCCAGCAGCTTGAGCGGGACGAAAGATACGCAGTATTTT.